Below are 7 T cell receptor beta chains sequenced from a single sample in a study of beta chain features in type 1 diabetes. Study findings and constraints: TCRB CDR3s were moderately but significantly shorter in Type 1 diabetes patients in all four CD4+ subsets.

The authors reverse transcribed all of the isolated RNA, so sequencing captured expressed TCRB transcripts. The table came from immunoSEQ multiplex PCR; TCRdb's copy has only in-frame clones and leaves some out. This sample has 300,000 to 350,000 clones, with about 13% found just once. These receptors are not linked to any known antigen. Sequenced input: naive CD4+ T cells from blood. The receptors come from a woman between 18 and 30 years old with type 1 diabetes.

The chain carries TRBV6-6 and TRBJ2-5, with D tentatively TRBD2 (5 bases). CDR3 length: 13 residues. The ends were cut back, 7 bases at V and 1 base at J, with 10 bases in the middle. Germline V CDR1 and CDR2: MNHNY, SVGAGI (reference sequence). The CDR3 is CASNAGRQETQYF. The CDR3 DNA follows: TGTGCCAGCAATGCGGGCCGCCAAGAGACCCAGTACTTC.

V gene TRBV28 combines with J gene TRBJ2-1, with 10 bases identical to TRBD2. V lost 8 bases and J lost 4; bases outside the gene matches: 5. The germline CDR1 and CDR2 sequences are MDHEN and SYDVKM. The CDR3 covers 14 residues. CDR3: CASRTSGMYNEQFF. The CDR3 coding sequence is TGTGCCAGCCGCACTAGCGGGATGTACAATGAGCAGTTCTTC.

The genes are TRBV18 and TRBJ2-1; unclear D gene. V lost 0 bases, J lost 3 bases, and 6 bases lay in between. The CDR3 totals 14 residues. Germline CDR1 and CDR2: KGHSH and LQKENI. CDR3 loop: CASSPPSLYNEQFF. CDR3 DNA sequence: TGTGCCAGCTCACCACCATCCCTCTACAATGAGCAGTTCTTC. The whole variable domain, remainder taken from reference TRBV18 and TRBJ2-1, is NAGVMQNPRHLVRRRGQEARLRCSPMKGHSHVYWYRQLPEEGLKFMVYLQKENIIDESGMPKERFSAEFPKEGPSILRIQQVVRGDSAAYFCASSPPSLYNEQFFGPGTRLTVL.

This clone was seen only a few times. The chain has TRBV30 and TRBJ1-2, with D possibly matching TRBD1 (6 bases). The germline V gene encodes CDR1 GTSNPN and CDR2 SVGIG (reference sequence). This CDR3 region has 19 residues. Deletions cut 0 bases from V and 6 bases from J, with 29 bases between. The CDR3 loop reads CAWSVLRTFGRGGAHGYTF. The CDR3 DNA reads as TGTGCCTGGAGTGTACTAAGGACTTTCGGGCGCGGGGGGGCCCATGGCTACACCTTC.

This clone was picked up a small number of times. The chain is built from TRBV5-4 and TRBJ2-1; 9 nucleotides line up with TRBD2. The CDR3 spans 15 residues. J was trimmed by 3 bases and V by 4 bases; bases with no gene match: 5. Germline lookup yields CDR1 SGHNT and CDR2 YYREEE (reference sequence). The DNA for the CDR3 is TGTGCCAGCAGCCCTGGGACTAGCAACTACAATGAGCAGTTCTTC. Translated, it gives CASSPGTSNYNEQFF.

J is TRBJ2-3 and V is TRBV7-8, with 8 bases matching TRBD1. V lost 3 bases and J lost 5; bases outside the gene matches: 13. CDR1 and CDR2 from the germline V gene are SGHVS and FQNEAQ. This CDR3 contains 17 residues. In DNA form, the CDR3 reads TGTGCCAGCAGCTTGATACGACAGGGGTGGGCGGGAGATACGCAGTATTTT. The encoded protein is CASSLIRQGWAGDTQYF.

The V call is TRBV7-9, the J call TRBJ1-2, with a tentative D call TRBD1 (6 bases). CDR1 is SEHNR and CDR2 is FQNEAQ in the germline V gene (reference sequence). This CDR3 spans 15 amino acids. Trimming took off 5 bases at V and 0 bases at J, with 13 bases between the two ends. This chain's CDR3 is CASSRTGTTNYGYTF. CDR3 sequence (DNA): TGTGCCAGCAGCCGAACAGGGACCACTAACTATGGCTACACCTTC.